The following is a T cell receptor (beta chain) sequence with its context. As yet, its antigen is unknown. The sample belongs to a study of shared clonotypes between healthy human individuals. Every subset's genomic DNA went evenly onto several immunoSEQ plates. The assay was immunoSEQ multiplex PCR, and TCRdb's table has in-frame clones only and misses some. This sample has 2 million to 3 million clones, with approximately 94% found just once. Study conclusions and caveats: An expected dependence of interdonor clonotype sharing on sequencing depth was noted. Lower generation probabilities were found for non-shared clonotypes than for those shared by all four donors.

The receptor comes from a man aged 18 to 30 in good health. Sequencing was carried out using naive CD4+ T cells sorted from blood. As to subset: CD45RA+ positively selected.

CDR3 DNA sequence: TGTGCCAGCAGTTCCCGGACCCCACCTACTAGGCATGAGCAGTTCTTC. Residues: CASSSRTPPTRHEQFF. The rearrangement uses TRBV6-5 and TRBJ2-1, with D possibly being TRBD2 (5 bases). Germline V gives CDR1 MNHEY, CDR2 SVGAGI. The CDR3 contains 16 residues. Between the trimmed V and J ends, which lost 4 bases and 8 bases, there was a span of 21 bases.